This T cell receptor (beta chain) was observed in a study of blood T cell repertoires in COVID-19. From germline, CDR1 is ENHRY and CDR2 SYGVKD. The CDR3 has 13 amino acids. V was pared by 6 bases and J by 8 bases, with 14 bases between. The assay was immunoSEQ multiplex PCR, and TCRdb's table has in-frame clones only and misses some. The sample has 86,000 or so clones; 91% are singletons. The rearrangement uses TRBV10-3 and TRBJ2-1; weak D call: TRBD1 (6 bases). Input material: peripheral blood. This TCR was sampled from a woman aged 45-65 years in a cohort sampled during active COVID-19. CDR3 sequence reads: CAIRPGVDDEQFF. The DNA for the CDR3 is TGTGCCATCAGACCAGGGGTAGACGATGAGCAGTTCTTC.